Sequencing of this TCR beta chain was carried out in a study of CD8 T cells in ankylosing spondylitis. TCRdb reprocessed the 5' RACE reads via MiXCR and lists one record per CDR3 protein. The table shows 250,000 to 300,000 distinct CDR3 sequences, with around 19% occurring only once. Unmatched junction bases numbered 7, after V lost 4 bases and J lost 1 base. CDR1 KGHDR and CDR2 SFDVKD come from the germline V gene. The CDR3 extends over 16 amino acids. This TCR derives from a male donor with ankylosing spondylitis or in good health (not recorded which). The chain joins TRBV24-1 to TRBJ2-3; 7 positions match TRBD1. Specimen: blood, either unsorted or a sorted T cell fraction (not recorded which). This CDR3 is CATSDPTGTRTDTQYF. The DNA for the CDR3 is TGTGCCACCAGTGACCCGACAGGGACCCGCACAGATACGCAGTATTTT.